This T cell receptor beta chain comes out of a study of shared clonotypes between healthy human individuals. Study findings and constraints: The study sampled only blood, and tissue repertoires likely differ. Represented diversity, genetic and exposure-history alike, was limited by few donors. Sharing across four donors was highest in naive CD4 (around 5%) and lowest in memory CD8 (0.4%).

The CDR3 has 15 residues. Germline values: CDR1 SGHRS, CDR2 YFSETQ. V trimming: 4 bases; J trimming: 4 bases; junction bases outside the gene matches: 4. CD8 cells regarded as naive lacked CD45RO, were positively chosen for CCR7, and omitted terminally differentiated effector memory CD45RA+ cells. Turning to this clone: What it recognizes is unknown.

The authors ran the assay at deep level. TCRdb's copy holds only in-frame clones and misses some; the assay was immunoSEQ multiplex PCR. This table has around 2,000,000 clones, approximately 94% appearing once. V is TRBV5-1 and J is TRBJ2-7; 14 positions agree with TRBD2. The sequenced sample was naive CD8+ T cells sorted from blood. The TCR sequence derives from a man aged 18 to 29 in good health. The CDR3 nucleotides read TGCGCCAGCAGCGGGGGACTAGCGGGAGAATACGAGCAGTACTTC. Protein product: CASSGGLAGEYEQYF.